This TCR beta chain was observed in a study of cytomegalovirus exposure and HLA in healthy donors. It was with 60 Vbeta and 13 Jbeta primers that the PCR ran. The method was immunoSEQ multiplex PCR; TCRdb's version includes in-frame clones alone and lacks a portion of them. The sample has more than 90,000 clones; about 72% are singletons. The V end was cut by 0 bases, the J end by 13 bases, with 19 bases between. CDR1 and CDR2 from the germline V gene are LNHNV and YYDKDF (reference sequence). The CDR3 loop spans 15 amino acids. The V call is TRBV15, the J call TRBJ1-5, with a weak D call TRBD1 (5 bases). The specimen was PBMCs. The sequence derives from a man in his fifties in good health and CMV-seropositive. The CDR3 here is CATSRDLGAGALQHF. The CDR3 DNA follows: TGTGCCACCAGCAGAGATTTAGGGGCGGGAGCTCTTCAGCATTTT. Variable domain in full (rest from reference TRBV15 and TRBJ1-5): DAMVIQNPRYQVTQFGKPVTLSCSQTLNHNVMYWYQQKSSQAPKLLFHYYDKDFNNEADTPDNFQSRRPNTSFCFLDIRSPGLGDTAMYLCATSRDLGAGALQHFGDGTRLSIL.